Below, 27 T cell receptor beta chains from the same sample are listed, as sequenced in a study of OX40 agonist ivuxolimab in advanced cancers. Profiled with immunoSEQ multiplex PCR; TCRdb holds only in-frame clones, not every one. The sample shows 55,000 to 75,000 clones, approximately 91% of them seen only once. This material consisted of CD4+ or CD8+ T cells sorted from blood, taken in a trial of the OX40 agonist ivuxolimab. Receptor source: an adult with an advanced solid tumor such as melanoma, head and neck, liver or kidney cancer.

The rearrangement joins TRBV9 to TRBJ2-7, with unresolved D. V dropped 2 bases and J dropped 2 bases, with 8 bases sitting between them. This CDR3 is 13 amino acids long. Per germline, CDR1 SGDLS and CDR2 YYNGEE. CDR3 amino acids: CASSVSPAYEQYF. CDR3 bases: TGTGCCAGCAGCGTGTCCCCGGCCTACGAGCAGTACTTC.

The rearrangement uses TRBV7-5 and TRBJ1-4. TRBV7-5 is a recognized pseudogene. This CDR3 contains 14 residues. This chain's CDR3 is CARSLAGANEKLFF. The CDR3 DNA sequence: TGTGCCAGAAGCTTAGCGGGGGCGAACGAAAAACTGTTTTTT.

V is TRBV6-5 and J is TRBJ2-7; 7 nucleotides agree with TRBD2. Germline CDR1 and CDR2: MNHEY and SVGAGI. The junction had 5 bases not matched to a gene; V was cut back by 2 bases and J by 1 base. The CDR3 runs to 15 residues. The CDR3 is CASSYGWEGSYEQYF. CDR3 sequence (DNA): TGTGCCAGCAGTTACGGGTGGGAGGGGTCCTACGAGCAGTACTTC.

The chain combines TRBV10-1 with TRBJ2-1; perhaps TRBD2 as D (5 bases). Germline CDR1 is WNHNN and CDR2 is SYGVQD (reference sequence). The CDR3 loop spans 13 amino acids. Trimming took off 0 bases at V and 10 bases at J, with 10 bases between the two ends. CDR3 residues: CASSESSSREQFF. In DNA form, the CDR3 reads TGCGCCAGCAGTGAGTCGTCTAGCCGCGAGCAGTTCTTC.

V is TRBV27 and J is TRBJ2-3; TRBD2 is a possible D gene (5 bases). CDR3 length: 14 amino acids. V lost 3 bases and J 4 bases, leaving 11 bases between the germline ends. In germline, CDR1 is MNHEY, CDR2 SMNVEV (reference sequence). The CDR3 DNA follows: TGTGCCAGCAGTTTCGGACTCTTCGCAGATACGCAGTATTTT. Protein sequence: CASSFGLFADTQYF.

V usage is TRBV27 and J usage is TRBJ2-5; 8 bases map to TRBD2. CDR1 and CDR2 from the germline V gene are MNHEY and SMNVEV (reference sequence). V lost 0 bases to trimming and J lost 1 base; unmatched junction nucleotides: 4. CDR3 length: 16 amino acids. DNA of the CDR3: TGTGCCAGCAGTTTATCGATACTAGCGGCCCAAGAGACCCAGTACTTC. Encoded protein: CASSLSILAAQETQYF.

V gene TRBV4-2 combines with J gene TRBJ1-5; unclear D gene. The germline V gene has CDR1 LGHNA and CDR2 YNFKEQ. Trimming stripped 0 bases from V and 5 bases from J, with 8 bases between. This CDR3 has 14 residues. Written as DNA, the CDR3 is TGTGCCAGCAGCCAAGAGGGGTTTGATCAGCCCCAGCATTTT. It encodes CASSQEGFDQPQHF.

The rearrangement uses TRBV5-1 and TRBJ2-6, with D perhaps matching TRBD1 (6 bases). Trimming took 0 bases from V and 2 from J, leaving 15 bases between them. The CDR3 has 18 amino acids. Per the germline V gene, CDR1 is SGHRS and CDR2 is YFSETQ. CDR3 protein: CASSLASGVGAGANVLTF. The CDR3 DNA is TGCGCCAGCAGCTTGGCCTCAGGGGTAGGGGCTGGGGCCAACGTCCTGACTTTC.

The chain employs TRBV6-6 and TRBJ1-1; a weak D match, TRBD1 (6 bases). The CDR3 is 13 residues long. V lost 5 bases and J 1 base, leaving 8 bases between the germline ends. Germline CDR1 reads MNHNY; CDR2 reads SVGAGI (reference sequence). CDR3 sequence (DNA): TGTGCCAGCAGTACGGACAGGAACACTGAAGCTTTCTTT. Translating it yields CASSTDRNTEAFF.

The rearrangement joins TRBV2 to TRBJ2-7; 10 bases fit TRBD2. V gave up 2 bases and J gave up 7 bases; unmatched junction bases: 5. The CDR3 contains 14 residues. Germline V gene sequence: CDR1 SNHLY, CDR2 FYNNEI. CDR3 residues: CASSEFLAGAEQYF. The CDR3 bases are TGTGCCAGCAGTGAATTTCTAGCGGGAGCTGAGCAGTACTTC.

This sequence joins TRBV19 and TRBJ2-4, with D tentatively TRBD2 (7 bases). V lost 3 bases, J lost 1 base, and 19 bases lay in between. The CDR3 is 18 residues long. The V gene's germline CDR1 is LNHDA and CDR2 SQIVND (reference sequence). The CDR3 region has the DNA TGTGCCAGTAGTATGGGGGGCGCGCGCGGGAGTGCCAAAAACATTCAGTACTTC. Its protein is CASSMGGARGSAKNIQYF.

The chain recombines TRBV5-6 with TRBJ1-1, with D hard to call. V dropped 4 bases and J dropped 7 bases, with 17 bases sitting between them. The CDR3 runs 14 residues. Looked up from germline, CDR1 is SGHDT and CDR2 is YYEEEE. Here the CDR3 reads CASSPSTLADEAFF. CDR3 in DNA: TGTGCCAGCAGCCCCTCGACTCTGGCCGATGAAGCTTTCTTT.

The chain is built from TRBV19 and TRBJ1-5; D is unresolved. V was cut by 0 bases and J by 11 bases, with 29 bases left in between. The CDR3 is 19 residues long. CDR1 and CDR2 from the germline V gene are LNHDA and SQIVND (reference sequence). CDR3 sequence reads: CASSIDHPSSADGVLAQHF. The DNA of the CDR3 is TGTGCCAGTAGTATAGATCATCCGTCCTCCGCAGATGGGGTACTGGCCCAGCATTTT.

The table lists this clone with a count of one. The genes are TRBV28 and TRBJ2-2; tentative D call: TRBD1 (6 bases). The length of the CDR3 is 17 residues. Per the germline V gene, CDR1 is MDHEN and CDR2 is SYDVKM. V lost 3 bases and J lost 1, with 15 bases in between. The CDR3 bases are TGTGCCAGCAGTTTTTCAGGGGCCTTTGAGAACACCGGGGAGCTGTTTTTT. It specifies CASSFSGAFENTGELFF.

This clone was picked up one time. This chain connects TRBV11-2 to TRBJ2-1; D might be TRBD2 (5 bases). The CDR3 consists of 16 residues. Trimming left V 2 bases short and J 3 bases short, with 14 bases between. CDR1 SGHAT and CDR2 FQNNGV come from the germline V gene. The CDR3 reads CASSLQRADLYNEQFF. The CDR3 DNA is TGTGCCAGCAGCTTACAGCGAGCGGACCTCTACAATGAGCAGTTCTTC.

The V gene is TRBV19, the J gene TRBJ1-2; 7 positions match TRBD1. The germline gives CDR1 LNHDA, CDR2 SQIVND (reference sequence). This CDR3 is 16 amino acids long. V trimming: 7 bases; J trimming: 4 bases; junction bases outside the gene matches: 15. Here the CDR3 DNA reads TGTGCCAGTAAACTCGGGACAGAACTACGAGGCTATGGCTACACCTTC. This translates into CASKLGTELRGYGYTF. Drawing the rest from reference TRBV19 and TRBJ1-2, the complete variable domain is DGGITQSPKYLFRKEGQNVTLSCEQNLNHDAMYWYRQDPGQGLRLIYYSQIVNDFQKGDIAEGYSVSREKKESFPLTVTSAQKNPTAFYLCASKLGTELRGYGYTFGSGTRLTVV.

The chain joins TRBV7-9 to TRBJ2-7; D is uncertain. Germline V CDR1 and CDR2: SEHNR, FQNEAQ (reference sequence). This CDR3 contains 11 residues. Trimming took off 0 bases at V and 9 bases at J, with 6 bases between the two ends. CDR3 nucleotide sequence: TGTGCCAGCAGCTTAGCGGATGGGCAGTACTTC. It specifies CASSLADGQYF.

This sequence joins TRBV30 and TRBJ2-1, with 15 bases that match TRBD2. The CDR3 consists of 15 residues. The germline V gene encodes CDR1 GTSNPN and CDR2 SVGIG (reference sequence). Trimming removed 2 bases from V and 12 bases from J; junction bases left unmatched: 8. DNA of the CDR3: TGTGCCTGGAGTACCCGGACTAGCGGGAGGGCCGGGCAGTTCTTC. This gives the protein CAWSTRTSGRAGQFF.

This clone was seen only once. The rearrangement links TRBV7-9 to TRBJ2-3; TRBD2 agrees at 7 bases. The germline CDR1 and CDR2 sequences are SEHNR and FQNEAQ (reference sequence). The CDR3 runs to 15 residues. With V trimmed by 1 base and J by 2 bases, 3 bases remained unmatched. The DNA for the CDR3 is TGTGCCAGCAGCTTAGTCGGGGGGTACACAGATACGCAGTATTTT. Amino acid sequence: CASSLVGGYTDTQYF.

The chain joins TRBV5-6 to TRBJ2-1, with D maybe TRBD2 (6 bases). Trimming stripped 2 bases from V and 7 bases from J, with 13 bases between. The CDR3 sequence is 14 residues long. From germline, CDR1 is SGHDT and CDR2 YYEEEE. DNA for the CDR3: TGTGCCAGCAGCTTTAATCTAGCGTGGAATGAGCAGTTCTTC. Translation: CASSFNLAWNEQFF.

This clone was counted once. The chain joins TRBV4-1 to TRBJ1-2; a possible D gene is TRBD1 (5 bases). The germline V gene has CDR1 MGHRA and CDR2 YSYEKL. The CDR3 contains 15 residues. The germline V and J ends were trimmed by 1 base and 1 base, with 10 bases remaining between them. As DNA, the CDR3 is TGCGCCAGCAGCCAAGTTTCAGGGAGTAACTATGGCTACACCTTC. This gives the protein CASSQVSGSNYGYTF.

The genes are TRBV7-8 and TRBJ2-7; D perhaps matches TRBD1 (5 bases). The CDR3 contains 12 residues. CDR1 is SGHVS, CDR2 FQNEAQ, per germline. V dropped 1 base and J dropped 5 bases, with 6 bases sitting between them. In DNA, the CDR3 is TGTGCCAGCAGCTTAGAGGACAACGAGCAGTACTTC. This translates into CASSLEDNEQYF.

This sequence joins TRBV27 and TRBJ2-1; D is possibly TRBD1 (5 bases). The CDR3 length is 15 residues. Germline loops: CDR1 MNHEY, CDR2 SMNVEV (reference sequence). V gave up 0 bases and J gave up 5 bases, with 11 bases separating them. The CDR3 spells CASSLSAGINNEQFF. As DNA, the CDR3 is TGTGCCAGCAGTTTATCAGCAGGGATCAACAATGAGCAGTTCTTC.

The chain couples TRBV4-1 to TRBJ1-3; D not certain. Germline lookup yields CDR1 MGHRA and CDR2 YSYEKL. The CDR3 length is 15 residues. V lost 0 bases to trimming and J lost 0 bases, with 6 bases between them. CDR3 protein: CASSQEGSSGNTIYF. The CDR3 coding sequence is TGCGCCAGCAGCCAAGAAGGCAGCTCTGGAAACACCATATATTTT.

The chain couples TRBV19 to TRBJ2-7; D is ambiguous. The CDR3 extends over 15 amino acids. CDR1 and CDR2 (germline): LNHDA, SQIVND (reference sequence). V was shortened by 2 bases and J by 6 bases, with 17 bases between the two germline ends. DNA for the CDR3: TGTGCCAGTAGTATAAGGGATAGGTGGGTCGGCGAGCAGTACTTC. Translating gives CASSIRDRWVGEQYF.

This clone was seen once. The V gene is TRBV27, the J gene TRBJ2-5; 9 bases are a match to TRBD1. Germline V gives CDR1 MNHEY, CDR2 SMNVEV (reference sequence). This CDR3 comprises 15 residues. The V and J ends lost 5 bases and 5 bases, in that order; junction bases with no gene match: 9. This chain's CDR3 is CASSALTGGTETQYF. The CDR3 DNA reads TGTGCCAGCAGTGCTTTAACAGGGGGCACTGAGACCCAGTACTTC.

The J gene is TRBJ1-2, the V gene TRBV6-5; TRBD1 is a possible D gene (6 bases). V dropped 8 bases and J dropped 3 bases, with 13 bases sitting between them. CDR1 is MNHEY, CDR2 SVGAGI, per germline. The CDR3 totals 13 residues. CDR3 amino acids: CASRGGLYYGYTF. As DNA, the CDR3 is TGTGCCAGCCGCGGGGGGCTCTACTATGGCTACACCTTC.